The source of this T cell receptor beta chain is a study of T cell responses to AZD1222 COVID-19 vaccine. Produced via immunoSEQ multiplex PCR; TCRdb's table is partial and in-frame only. The sample consists of fewer than 250,000 clones, about 93% of them appearing once. Germline V gives CDR1 DFQATT, CDR2 SNEGSKA (reference sequence). This CDR3 region has 8 residues. Regarding this clone: Its specificity is not known.

Findings and limits, study-wide: Along spike, vaccine-associated CD4 TCRs were found throughout, with dominance at 160-218 and 743-854. After two AZD1222 doses, spike-specific TCR breadth and depth rose versus day 0. Seropositive status at baseline applied to only a handful of AZD1222 recipients. All repertoire sampling was performed exclusively after the peak T cell response.

The V and J genes are TRBV20-1 and TRBJ1-2; D gene uncertain. This TCR came from an adult in good health. This material consisted of peripheral blood, taken on day 0 of MenACWY control vaccination. The CDR3 reads CPDRGYTF. CDR3 in DNA: TGCCCCGATCGCGGCTACACCTTC.